This entry concerns a single T cell receptor (beta chain). In the source study's methods: Counts of nucleated cells, estimated from reference gene primer amplification, were obtained. Assay used: immunoSEQ multiplex PCR; TCRdb lists only in-frame clones, some missing. V and J calls plus clone size are reproduced from that table; the DNA served to infer D and trimming. The table shows 250,000 or so clones, with around 84% occurring only once. Germline values: CDR1 SGDLS, CDR2 YYNGEE. Unmatched junction bases numbered 7, after V lost 4 bases and J lost 4 bases. This CDR3 has 16 amino acids. The sample belongs to a study of blood T cell repertoires in COVID-19. In the study overall: COVID-19 samples from acute and convalescent phases originated in the United States, Italy and Spain. PBMCs, B-cell-depleted T cells, or T cells provided the cDNA or gDNA that made up the material.

The sequenced sample consisted of peripheral blood. This sequence joins TRBV9 and TRBJ2-7, with TRBD2 matching over 14 bases. The clonotype was recovered from a man aged 60-69 years with acute or convalescent COVID-19. The CDR3 loop is CASSPGGLAGAYEQYF. The CDR3 DNA follows: TGTGCCAGCAGCCCGGGGGGACTAGCGGGAGCTTACGAGCAGTACTTC.